This is a list of T cell receptor beta chains from one sample in a study of blood T cells in healthy people across ages. A single record per CDR3 protein comes from TCRdb applying MiXCR to the 5' RACE reads. The sample includes about 1.8 million distinct CDR3 sequences, around 48% of them seen just once. Sequencing input: blood. These receptors came from a woman aged 35 to 49 in good health. Both conserved end residues are part of each CDR3.

CDR3 protein	J gene	V gene
CSAVDTYSTYEQYF	TRBJ2-7	TRBV20-1
CATSRDTSGYTDTQYF	TRBJ2-3	TRBV15
CASSQHGLYEQYF	TRBJ2-7	TRBV4-1
CASTEDRSSYEQYF	TRBJ2-7	TRBV12-3/TRBV12-4
CASSVSTGSKNIQYF	TRBJ2-4	TRBV9
CASTVRQGKGGYTF	TRBJ1-2	TRBV12-3/TRBV12-4
CATLRGQGATEQYF	TRBJ2-7	TRBV6-5
CASSVGPQSGPNSPLHF	TRBJ1-6	TRBV9
CASSQEWGVHEQFF	TRBJ2-1	TRBV4-1
CASSQFMVAGDTQYF	TRBJ2-3	TRBV3-1
CASGQGDQETQYF	TRBJ2-5	TRBV28
CASSYYPGQETQYF	TRBJ2-5	TRBV6-5
CASSDVADTQYF	TRBJ2-3	TRBV9
CASSQDFAVDIAGGPGDTQYF	TRBJ2-3	TRBV4-2
CASMGPPIRETQYF	TRBJ2-5	TRBV2
CSTGEDEQFF	TRBJ2-1	TRBV29-1
CSVVGTGVYGYTF	TRBJ1-2	TRBV29-1
CASSPMGLDTQYF	TRBJ2-3	TRBV7-3
CASGRMNQPQHF	TRBJ1-5	TRBV7-2
CASSPQEDQETQYF	TRBJ2-5	TRBV13
CASSLESPGTDTQYF	TRBJ2-3	TRBV7-2
CSARPGLAGATDTQYF	TRBJ2-3	TRBV20-1
CASLAPREQYF	TRBJ2-7	TRBV3-1
CASSPPGQWSGQFF	TRBJ2-1	TRBV28
CASTPEPLGSVNIQYF	TRBJ2-4	TRBV12-3/TRBV12-4
CASSRWGLAGGISTDTQYF	TRBJ2-3	TRBV7-2
CASSGGRAQETQYF	TRBJ2-5	TRBV6-1
CASSQGDFGNIDTQYF	TRBJ2-3	TRBV14
CASSLRRGLSVYGYTF	TRBJ1-2	TRBV5-5
CASSYRTTASSYNEQFF	TRBJ2-1	TRBV6-2/TRBV6-3
CASSPGGQARDYGYTF	TRBJ1-2	TRBV7-6
CSVRTGPQETQYF	TRBJ2-5	TRBV29-1
CASSLEVIQARNTEAFF	TRBJ1-1	TRBV7-8
CASSVDSRGSYNEQFF	TRBJ2-1	TRBV9
CSVEGLNSFDEQFF	TRBJ2-1	TRBV29-1
CASSQDGSGLGSYNEQFF	TRBJ2-1	TRBV4-2
CASTMGVNEKLFF	TRBJ1-4	TRBV5-6
CASRAPGGVKNIQYF	TRBJ2-4	TRBV2
CASSPLGQNPYNEQFF	TRBJ2-1	TRBV18
CASSQDTGTTVMETQYF	TRBJ2-5	TRBV4-2
CASSSTPNSGTSTDTQYF	TRBJ2-3	TRBV7-3
CASPIGGGYTF	TRBJ1-2	TRBV6-1
CASSLVRGVTDTQYF	TRBJ2-3	TRBV5-1
CASSPYRGQGSPLHF	TRBJ1-6	TRBV5-1
CASSPRLADSGAQYF	TRBJ2-7	TRBV7-2
CASSQDRGREELAKNIQYF	TRBJ2-4	TRBV4-2
CASSFGGYYGYTF	TRBJ1-2	TRBV28
CASSRTTGTSGGNEQFF	TRBJ2-1	TRBV4-3
CASSLAGLFSSYNEQFF	TRBJ2-1	TRBV27
CASSVRDRGKEGNEQFF	TRBJ2-1	TRBV6-1
CASSYTRGAANYGYTF	TRBJ1-2	TRBV6-5
CASSLVETGVTDTQYF	TRBJ2-3	TRBV7-2
CASSSFTGGYEQYF	NA	TRBV5-1
CASETRQGAYEQYF	TRBJ2-7	TRBV6-5
CASSSGGAGYNEQFF	TRBJ2-1	TRBV11-2